This T cell receptor beta chain was identified during a study of T-cell reconstitution after alpha-beta-depleted transplantation in children. The study, taken as a whole, reports: About two months after transplant, alpha-beta T cells reportedly came from several hundred expanded graft clones.

Unique molecular identifiers were used in preparing the TCRbeta library. TCRdb passed the PCR reads through MiXCR, listing each CDR3 protein once. The repertoire includes 280,000 or so distinct CDR3 sequences, about 9.9% of them detected once, and 20% to 30% sits in the top ten. This CDR3 spans 12 amino acids. Per the germline V gene, CDR1 is SQVTM and CDR2 is ANQGSEA. V dropped 7 bases and J dropped 5; count of bases not matched to a gene: 8. This clonotype was counted at least ten times. Its specificity is not known. The material sequenced was peripheral blood, taken 180 days after TCRalphabeta/CD19-depleted stem cell transplant. This sequence originates from a male patient aged 2 to 9 who had a stem cell transplant for chronic granulomatous disease, so the T cells may come from the graft donor. This sequence joins TRBV29-1 and TRBJ2-7, with 7 bases fitting TRBD2. CDR3 nucleotide sequence: TGCAGCGCCATGCGGGAGAAGAACGAGCAGTACTTC. Its translation: CSAMREKNEQYF.